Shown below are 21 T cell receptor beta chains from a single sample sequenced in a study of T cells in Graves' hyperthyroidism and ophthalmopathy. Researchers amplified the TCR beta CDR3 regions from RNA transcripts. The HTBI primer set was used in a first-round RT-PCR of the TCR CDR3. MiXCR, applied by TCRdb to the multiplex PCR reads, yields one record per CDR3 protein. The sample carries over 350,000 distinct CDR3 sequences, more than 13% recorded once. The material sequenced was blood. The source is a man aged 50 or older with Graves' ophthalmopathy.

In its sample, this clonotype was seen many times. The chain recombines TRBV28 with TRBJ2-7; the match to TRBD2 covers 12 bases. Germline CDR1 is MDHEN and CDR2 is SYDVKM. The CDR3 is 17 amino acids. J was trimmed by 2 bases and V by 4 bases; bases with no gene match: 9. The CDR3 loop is CASSSDFTSGGTYEQYF. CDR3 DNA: TGTGCCAGCAGTTCAGATTTCACTAGCGGGGGGACCTACGAGCAGTACTTC.

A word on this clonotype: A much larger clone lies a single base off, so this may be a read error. The CDR3 protein is CAGTPPLWREGSLEQYF. CDR3 nucleotide sequence: TGTGCCGGCACTCCCCCGCTTTGGAGGGAAGGTTCTCTCGAGCAGTACTTC. This sequence joins TRBV6-2 or TRBV6-3 and TRBJ2-7, with D possibly being TRBD2 (6 bases). Trimming cost V 11 bases and J 6 bases, with 32 bases left between them. Germline loops: CDR1 MNHEY, CDR2 SVGEGT. CDR3 length equals 17 residues.

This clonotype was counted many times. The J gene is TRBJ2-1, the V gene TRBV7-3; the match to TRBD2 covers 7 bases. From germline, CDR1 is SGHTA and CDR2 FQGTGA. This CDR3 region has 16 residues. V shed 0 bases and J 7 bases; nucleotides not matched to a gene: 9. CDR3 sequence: CASSLTGGRAGNEQFF. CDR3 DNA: TGTGCCAGCAGCTTAACGGGCGGGAGAGCCGGGAATGAGCAGTTCTTC. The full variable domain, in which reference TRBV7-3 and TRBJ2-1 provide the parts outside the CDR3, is GAGVSQTPSNKVTEKGKYVELRCDPISGHTALYWYRQSLGQGPEFLIYFQGTGAADDSGLPNDRFFAVRPEGSVSTLKIQRTERGDSAVYLCASSLTGGRAGNEQFFGPGTRLTVL.

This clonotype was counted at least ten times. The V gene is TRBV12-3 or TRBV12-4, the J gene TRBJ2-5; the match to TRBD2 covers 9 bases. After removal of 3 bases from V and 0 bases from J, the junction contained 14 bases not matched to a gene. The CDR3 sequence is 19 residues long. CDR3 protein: CASSLGGVAGVDNQETQYF. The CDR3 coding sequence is TGTGCCAGCAGTTTGGGGGGGGTAGCGGGAGTGGACAACCAAGAGACCCAGTACTTC.

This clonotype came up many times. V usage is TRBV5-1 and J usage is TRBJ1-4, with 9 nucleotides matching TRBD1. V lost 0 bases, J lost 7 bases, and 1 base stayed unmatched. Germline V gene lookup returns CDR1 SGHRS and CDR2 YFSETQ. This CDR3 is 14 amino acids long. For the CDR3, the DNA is TGCGCCAGCAGCTTGGGGACAGGGGTTGAAAAACTGTTTTTT. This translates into CASSLGTGVEKLFF.

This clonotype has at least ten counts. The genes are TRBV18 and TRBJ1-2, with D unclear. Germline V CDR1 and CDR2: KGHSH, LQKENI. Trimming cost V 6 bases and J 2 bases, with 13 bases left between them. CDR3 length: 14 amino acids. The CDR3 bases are TGTGCCAGCTCGATCGGGAGCCAGAACTATGGCTACACCTTC. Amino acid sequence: CASSIGSQNYGYTF.

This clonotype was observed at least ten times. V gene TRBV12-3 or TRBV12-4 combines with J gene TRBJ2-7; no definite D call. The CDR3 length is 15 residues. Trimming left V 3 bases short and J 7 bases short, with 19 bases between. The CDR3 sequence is CASSFNSIRIGEQYF. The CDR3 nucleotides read TGTGCCAGCAGTTTTAATAGTATCCGCATCGGGGAGCAGTACTTC.

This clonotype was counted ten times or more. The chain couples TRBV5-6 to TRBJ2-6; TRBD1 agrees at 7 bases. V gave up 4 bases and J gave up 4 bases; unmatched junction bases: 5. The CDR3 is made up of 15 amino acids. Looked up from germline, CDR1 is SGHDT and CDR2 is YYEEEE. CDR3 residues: CASSPTGRGANVLTF. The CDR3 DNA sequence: TGTGCCAGCAGCCCGACAGGGAGAGGGGCCAACGTCCTGACTTTC.

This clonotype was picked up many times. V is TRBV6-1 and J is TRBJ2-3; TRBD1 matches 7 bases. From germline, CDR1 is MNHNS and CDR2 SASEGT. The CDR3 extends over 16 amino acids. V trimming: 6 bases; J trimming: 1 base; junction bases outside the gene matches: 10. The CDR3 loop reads CASSHLTGSGTDTQYF. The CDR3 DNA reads TGTGCCAGCAGCCACTTGACAGGGTCTGGCACAGATACGCAGTATTTT.

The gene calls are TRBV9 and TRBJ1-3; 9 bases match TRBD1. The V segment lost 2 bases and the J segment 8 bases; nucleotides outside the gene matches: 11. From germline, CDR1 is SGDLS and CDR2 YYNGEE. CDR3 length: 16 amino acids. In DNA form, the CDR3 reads TGTGCCAGCAGCGTGCACCACGGGACAGGGCAGGACACCATATATTTT. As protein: CASSVHHGTGQDTIYF.

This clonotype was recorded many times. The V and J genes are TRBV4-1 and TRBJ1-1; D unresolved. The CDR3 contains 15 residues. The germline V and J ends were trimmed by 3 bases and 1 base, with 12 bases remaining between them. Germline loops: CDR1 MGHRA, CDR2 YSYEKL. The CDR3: CASSHNQAENTEAFF. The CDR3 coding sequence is TGCGCCAGCAGCCACAATCAGGCAGAGAACACTGAAGCTTTCTTT.

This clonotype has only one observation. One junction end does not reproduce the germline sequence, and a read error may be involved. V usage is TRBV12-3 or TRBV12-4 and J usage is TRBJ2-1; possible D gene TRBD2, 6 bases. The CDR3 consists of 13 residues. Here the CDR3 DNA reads TGTACCAGCAGTTTGGGGGGCTACAATGAGCAGTTCTTC. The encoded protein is CTSSLGGYNEQFF.

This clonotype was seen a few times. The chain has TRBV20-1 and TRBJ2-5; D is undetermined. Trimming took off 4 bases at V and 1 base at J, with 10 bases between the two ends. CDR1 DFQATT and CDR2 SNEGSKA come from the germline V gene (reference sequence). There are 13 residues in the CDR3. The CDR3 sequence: CSATTQLQETQYF. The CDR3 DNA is TGCAGTGCTACCACCCAACTCCAAGAGACCCAGTACTTC.

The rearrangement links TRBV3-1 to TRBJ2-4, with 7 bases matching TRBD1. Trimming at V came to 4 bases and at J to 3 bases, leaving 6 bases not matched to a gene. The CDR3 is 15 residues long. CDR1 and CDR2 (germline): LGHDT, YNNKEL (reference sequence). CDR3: CASSRDSLGKNIQYF. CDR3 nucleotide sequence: TGTGCCAGCAGCCGGGACAGTTTAGGCAAAAACATTCAGTACTTC.

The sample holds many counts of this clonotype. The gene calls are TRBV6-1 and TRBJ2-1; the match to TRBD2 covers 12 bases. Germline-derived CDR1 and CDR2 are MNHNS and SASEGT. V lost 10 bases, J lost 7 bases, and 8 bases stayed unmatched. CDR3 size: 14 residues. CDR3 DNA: TGTGCCACCCTATCTAGCGGGAGGGCGAATGAGCAGTTCTTC. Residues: CATLSSGRANEQFF.

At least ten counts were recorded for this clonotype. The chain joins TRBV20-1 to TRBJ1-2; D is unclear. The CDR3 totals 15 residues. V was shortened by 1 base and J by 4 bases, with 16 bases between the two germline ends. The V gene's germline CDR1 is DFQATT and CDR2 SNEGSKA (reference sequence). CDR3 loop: CSARGLQQHLYGYTF. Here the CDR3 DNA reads TGCAGTGCTAGAGGGCTCCAACAGCACCTCTATGGCTACACCTTC.

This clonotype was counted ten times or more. The DNA of the CDR3 is TGTGCCAGCAGTTCAGGACTAGCGGGACCCTACGAGCAGTACTTC. It encodes CASSSGLAGPYEQYF. This rearrangement joins TRBV27 to TRBJ2-7, with 12 bases fitting TRBD2. The CDR3 is 15 amino acids. V shed 4 bases, J shed 2 bases, and the junction held 3 bases outside the gene matches. Germline lookup yields CDR1 MNHEY and CDR2 SMNVEV (reference sequence).

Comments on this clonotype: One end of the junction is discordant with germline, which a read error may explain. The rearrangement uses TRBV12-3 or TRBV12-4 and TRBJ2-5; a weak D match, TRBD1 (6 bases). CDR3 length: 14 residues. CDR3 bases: TGTGCCAGCAGTTTAAGTGGTGGAATGACAGGTCTGAACTTC. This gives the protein CASSLSGGMTGLNF.

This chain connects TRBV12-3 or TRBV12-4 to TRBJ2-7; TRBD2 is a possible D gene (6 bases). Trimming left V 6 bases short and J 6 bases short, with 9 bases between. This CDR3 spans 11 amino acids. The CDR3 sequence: CASSLAIEQYF. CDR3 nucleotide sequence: TGTGCCAGCAGCCTAGCGATCGAGCAGTACTTC.

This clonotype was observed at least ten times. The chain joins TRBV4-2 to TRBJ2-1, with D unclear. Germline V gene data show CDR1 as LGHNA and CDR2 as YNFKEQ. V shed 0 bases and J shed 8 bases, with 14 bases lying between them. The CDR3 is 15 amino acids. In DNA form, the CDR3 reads TGTGCCAGCAGCCAAGATCCCTCAGCCGTCGATGAGCAGTTCTTC. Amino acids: CASSQDPSAVDEQFF.

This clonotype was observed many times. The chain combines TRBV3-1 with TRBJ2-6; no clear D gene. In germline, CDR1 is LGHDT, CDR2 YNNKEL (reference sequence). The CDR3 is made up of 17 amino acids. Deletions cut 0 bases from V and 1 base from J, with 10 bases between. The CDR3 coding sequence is TGTGCCAGCAGCCAAGATTGGATTAAGTCTGGGGCCAACGTCCTGACTTTC. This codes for CASSQDWIKSGANVLTF.